The 3 T cell receptor beta chains below all came from one sample that was sequenced in a study of T cell repertoires in cytomegalovirus infection. MiXCR, applied by TCRdb to the reads, yields one record per CDR3 protein. The table shows a few hundred thousand distinct CDR3 sequences, with around a sixth occurring only once. Sequenced material: PBMCs. The receptor set was obtained from a human donor in good health (CMV status not recorded). Some clones in this sample may be carry-over from other donors' samples.

This clonotype showed up just once. The V gene is TRBV4-1, the J gene TRBJ1-4; TRBD1 might be the D (5 bases). The CDR3 consists of 15 residues. V lost 7 bases, J lost 0 bases, and 12 bases lay in between. Germline V lookup: CDR1 MGHRA, CDR2 YSYEKL. The CDR3 nucleotides read TGCGCCAGCACCGGGACGGCTGCAACTAATGAAAAACTGTTTTTT. It translates to CASTGTAATNEKLFF.

There are a few counts of this clonotype. This sequence joins TRBV2 and TRBJ2-7; D is unresolved. Per the germline V gene, CDR1 is SNHLY and CDR2 is FYNNEI. The V gene lost 3 bases and the J gene lost 9 bases, with 15 bases spanning the gap. The CDR3 consists of 13 residues. The CDR3 is CASSELIPTGQYF. The CDR3 DNA is TGTGCCAGCAGTGAGTTGATCCCAACCGGGCAGTACTTC.

The chain carries TRBV28 and TRBJ2-5; D not certain. The V gene's germline CDR1 is MDHEN and CDR2 SYDVKM. The germline V and J ends were trimmed by 7 bases and 8 bases, with 14 bases remaining between them. The CDR3 runs 12 residues. The CDR3 region has the DNA TGTGCCAGCACAAACCCCGGGCTAACCCAGTACTTC. Translating gives CASTNPGLTQYF.